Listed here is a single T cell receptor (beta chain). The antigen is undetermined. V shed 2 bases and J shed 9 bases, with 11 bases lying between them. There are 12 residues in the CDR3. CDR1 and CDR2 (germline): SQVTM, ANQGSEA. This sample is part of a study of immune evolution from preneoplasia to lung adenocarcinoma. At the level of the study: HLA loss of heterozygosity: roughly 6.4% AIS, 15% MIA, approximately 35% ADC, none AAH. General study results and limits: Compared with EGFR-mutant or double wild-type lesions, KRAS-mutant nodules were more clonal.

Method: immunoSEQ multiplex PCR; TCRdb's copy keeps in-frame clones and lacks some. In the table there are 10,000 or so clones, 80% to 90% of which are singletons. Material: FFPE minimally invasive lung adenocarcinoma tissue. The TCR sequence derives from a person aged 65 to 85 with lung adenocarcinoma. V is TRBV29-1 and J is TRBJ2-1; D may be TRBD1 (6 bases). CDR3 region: CSVERGIFEQFF. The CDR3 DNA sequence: TGCAGCGTTGAAAGGGGGATCTTTGAGCAGTTCTTC.